Below, 6 T cell receptor beta chains from the same sample are listed, as sequenced in a study of blood T cell repertoires in COVID-19. Clones were read by immunoSEQ multiplex PCR, and TCRdb kept only the in-frame ones, dropping some. The top ten hold roughly 14% of the sample, which has approximately 89,000 clones, over 65% seen once. What was sequenced was peripheral blood. These TCRs come from a woman aged 70-85 years with acute or convalescent COVID-19.

This chain connects TRBV5-1 to TRBJ2-3; TRBD2 aligns across 11 bases. Germline V gene data show CDR1 as SGHRS and CDR2 as YFSETQ. Trimming at V came to 2 bases and at J to 2 bases, leaving 4 bases not matched to a gene. The CDR3 spans 16 residues. The CDR3 loop reads CASSLASGGNTDTQYF. The CDR3 DNA reads as TGCGCCAGCAGCTTAGCTAGCGGGGGGAACACAGATACGCAGTATTTT.

This clone came up once. The chain links TRBV19 to TRBJ2-2; D ambiguous. The CDR3 sequence is 13 residues long. Trimming removed 3 bases from V and 2 bases from J, with 4 bases in between. Germline assignment: CDR1 LNHDA and CDR2 SQIVND (reference sequence). In DNA, the CDR3 is TGTGCCAGTAGTATGAGTAACACCGGGGAGCTGTTTTTT. This gives the protein CASSMSNTGELFF.

The V call is TRBV2, the J call TRBJ1-5; 9 positions match TRBD1. CDR1 is SNHLY and CDR2 is FYNNEI in the germline V gene. The junction had 5 bases not matched to a gene; V was cut back by 7 bases and J by 4 bases. The length of the CDR3 is 14 residues. The CDR3 DNA is TGTGCCAGCATAGTCGACAGGGGGAATCAGCCCCAGCATTTT. Amino acid sequence: CASIVDRGNQPQHF.

This clone was counted once. The rearrangement links TRBV14 to TRBJ2-2; 7 nucleotides line up with TRBD1. Trimming removed 6 bases from V and 6 bases from J; junction bases left unmatched: 7. CDR1 SGHDN and CDR2 FVKESK come from the germline V gene. The CDR3 has 14 amino acids. The CDR3 bases are TGTGCCAGCAGGCAGACAGGGAGATCCGGGGAGCTGTTTTTT. Protein product: CASRQTGRSGELFF.

This clone rates as medium-sized (0.01 to 0.1%). This chain links TRBV19 with TRBJ1-5; D unclear. The CDR3 loop spans 12 amino acids. Germline values: CDR1 LNHDA, CDR2 SQIVND (reference sequence). Trimming stripped 6 bases from V and 7 bases from J, with 10 bases between. The CDR3 region is CASREGSQPQHF. As DNA, the CDR3 is TGTGCCAGTAGGGAAGGTAGCCAGCCCCAGCATTTT.

This chain uses TRBV4-1 with TRBJ1-1; TRBD1 aligns across 8 bases. The CDR3 runs 18 residues. V shed 3 bases and J 0 bases; nucleotides not matched to a gene: 12. CDR1 is MGHRA and CDR2 is YSYEKL in the germline V gene. This CDR3 reads CASSHTAGQGILNTEAFF. CDR3 coding DNA: TGCGCCAGCAGCCATACCGCTGGACAGGGCATACTGAACACTGAAGCTTTCTTT.